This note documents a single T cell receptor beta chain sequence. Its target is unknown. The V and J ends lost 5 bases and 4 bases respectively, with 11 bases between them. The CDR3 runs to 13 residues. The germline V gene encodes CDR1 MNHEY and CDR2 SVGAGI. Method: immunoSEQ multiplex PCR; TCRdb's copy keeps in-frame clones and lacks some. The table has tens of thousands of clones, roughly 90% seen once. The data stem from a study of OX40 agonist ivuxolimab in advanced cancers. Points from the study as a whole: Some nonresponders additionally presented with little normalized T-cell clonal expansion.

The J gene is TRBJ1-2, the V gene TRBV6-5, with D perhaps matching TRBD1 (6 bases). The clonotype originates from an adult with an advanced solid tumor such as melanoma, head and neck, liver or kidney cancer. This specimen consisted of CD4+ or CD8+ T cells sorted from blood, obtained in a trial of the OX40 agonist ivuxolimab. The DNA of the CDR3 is TGTGCCAGCAGTAAGGACAGCCTCTATGGCTACACCTTC. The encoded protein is CASSKDSLYGYTF.